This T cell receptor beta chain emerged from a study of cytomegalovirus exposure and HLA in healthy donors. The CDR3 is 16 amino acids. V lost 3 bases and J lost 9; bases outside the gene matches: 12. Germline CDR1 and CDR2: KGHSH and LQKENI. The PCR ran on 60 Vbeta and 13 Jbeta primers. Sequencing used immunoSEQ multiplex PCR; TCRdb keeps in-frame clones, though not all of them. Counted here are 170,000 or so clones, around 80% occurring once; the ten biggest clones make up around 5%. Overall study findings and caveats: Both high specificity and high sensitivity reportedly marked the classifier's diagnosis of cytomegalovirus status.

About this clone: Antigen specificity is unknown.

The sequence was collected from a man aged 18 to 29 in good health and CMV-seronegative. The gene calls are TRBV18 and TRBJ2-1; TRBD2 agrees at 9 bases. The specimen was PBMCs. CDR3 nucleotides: TGTGCCAGCTCACCCCGGCCGAGCGGGAGGCTCAGTGAGCAGTTCTTC. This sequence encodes CASSPRPSGRLSEQFF.